These T cell receptor beta chains were read from a single sample in a study of Graves' ophthalmopathy and Graves' hyperthyroidism. TCRdb itself ran the multiplex PCR reads through MiXCR, one entry per CDR3 protein. This sample has some 350,000 distinct CDR3 sequences, with roughly 15% found just once. Sequenced: peripheral blood. These receptors came from an adult woman with stable Graves' hyperthyroidism. Both conserved end residues are part of each CDR3. The D gene is left open where the match is weak. Expanded clones are given a class, and other clones once, few, many or no size at all.

J: TRBJ2-7; V: TRBV19; length: 14; size: many; D: TRBD1; DNA: TGTGCCAGTAGTATCCGGGACAGACCCTACGAGCAGTACTTC; CDR3: CASSIRDRPYEQYF
J: TRBJ2-6; V: TRBV30; length: 16; size: -; D: -; DNA: TGTGCCTGGACGGGGGATAGGGTCTCTGGGGCCAACGTCCTGACTTTC; CDR3: CAWTGDRVSGANVLTF
J: TRBJ2-5; V: TRBV7-6; length: 15; size: many; D: TRBD1; DNA: TGTGCCAGCAGCGCCCGGACAGGGGGCGGAGAGACCCAGTACTTC; CDR3: CASSARTGGGETQYF
J: TRBJ1-1; V: TRBV28; length: 13; size: many; D: -; DNA: TGTGCCAGCGTAGGGGCCCAGAACACTGAAGCTTTCTTT; CDR3: CASVGAQNTEAFF
J: TRBJ1-5; V: TRBV24-1; length: 16; size: many; D: -; DNA: TGTGCCACCAGTGACCCCGGGACGGATAGCAATCAGCCCCAGCATTTT; CDR3: CATSDPGTDSNQPQHF
J: TRBJ2-7; V: TRBV28; length: 16; size: many; D: TRBD2; DNA: TGTGCCAGCAGTTTCCAGCGGGAGTTCGGGATAAACGAGCAGTACTTC; CDR3: CASSFQREFGINEQYF
J: TRBJ2-7; V: TRBV29-1; length: 12; size: -; D: -; DNA: TGCAGCGTAATCGGCAGGTACTACGAGCAGTACTTC; CDR3: CSVIGRYYEQYF
J: TRBJ1-2; V: TRBV13; length: 19; size: -; D: -; DNA: TGTGCCAGCAGCTTTCCCCCATCAGGAGGTTTGGCGCGGAGCTATGGCTACACCTTC; CDR3: CASSFPPSGGLARSYGYTF
J: TRBJ2-6; V: TRBV11-1; length: 18; size: many; D: TRBD1; DNA: TGTGCCAGCAGCTTATTCGGGACAGGGAGCTCTGGGGCCAACGTCCTGACTTTC; CDR3: CASSLFGTGSSGANVLTF
J: TRBJ1-3; V: TRBV30; length: 16; size: few; D: -; DNA: TGTGCCTGGAGTACCGCCCATAGCCCCTCTGGAAACACCATATATTTT; CDR3: CAWSTAHSPSGNTIYF
J: TRBJ2-5; V: TRBV7-3; length: 15; size: few; D: TRBD2; DNA: TGTGCCAGCAGCTTAAACGCGGGGGTCCAAGAGACCCAGTACTTC; CDR3: CASSLNAGVQETQYF
J: TRBJ1-1; V: TRBV5-6; length: 16; size: few; D: -; DNA: TGTGCCAGCAGCACCCCCACGGCAGGGGTAATCCCTGAAGCTTTCTTT; CDR3: CASSTPTAGVIPEAFF
J: TRBJ2-5; V: TRBV6-2/TRBV6-3; length: 12; size: -; D: TRBD1; DNA: TGTGCCATCGGACAGGGAATAGAGACCCAGTACTTC; CDR3: CAIGQGIETQYF
J: TRBJ2-7; V: TRBV15; length: 12; size: many; D: -; DNA: TGTGCCACCAGCGACCGCGTTAAGGAGCAGTACTTC; CDR3: CATSDRVKEQYF
J: TRBJ1-1; V: TRBV20-1; length: 12; size: many; D: TRBD1; DNA: TGCAGTGCGATAAACAGGGGCTTCCGAGCTTTCTTT; CDR3: CSAINRGFRAFF
J: TRBJ1-2; V: TRBV12-3/TRBV12-4; length: 13; size: -; D: -; DNA: TGTGCCAGCAGGCCGGGACGTGCCTATGGCTACACCTTC; CDR3: CASRPGRAYGYTF